This T cell receptor (beta chain) was found in a study of blood T cell repertoires in COVID-19. Overall study context: Sites in the United States, Italy and Spain provided acute and convalescent COVID-19 samples. From T cells, B-cell-depleted T cells, or PBMCs came the material, which was cDNA or gDNA.

In the authors' methods: Reference gene primer amplification in the assay estimated nucleated cell counts. Assay used: immunoSEQ multiplex PCR; TCRdb lists only in-frame clones, some missing. V and J calls plus clone size are reproduced from that table; the DNA served to infer D and trimming. The sample lists fewer than 65,000 clones, 90% to 95% occurring once. This CDR3 spans 12 amino acids. Germline-derived CDR1 and CDR2 are GTSNPN and SVGIG (reference sequence). V lost 0 bases and J lost 11, with 13 bases in between. The J gene is TRBJ1-1, the V gene TRBV30; unclear D gene. The sample comprised peripheral blood. This receptor was identified in a man over 45 with acute or convalescent COVID-19. CDR3 DNA sequence: TGTGCCTGGAGTGTACAAGGACCGGGGGCTTTCTTT. It encodes CAWSVQGPGAFF.